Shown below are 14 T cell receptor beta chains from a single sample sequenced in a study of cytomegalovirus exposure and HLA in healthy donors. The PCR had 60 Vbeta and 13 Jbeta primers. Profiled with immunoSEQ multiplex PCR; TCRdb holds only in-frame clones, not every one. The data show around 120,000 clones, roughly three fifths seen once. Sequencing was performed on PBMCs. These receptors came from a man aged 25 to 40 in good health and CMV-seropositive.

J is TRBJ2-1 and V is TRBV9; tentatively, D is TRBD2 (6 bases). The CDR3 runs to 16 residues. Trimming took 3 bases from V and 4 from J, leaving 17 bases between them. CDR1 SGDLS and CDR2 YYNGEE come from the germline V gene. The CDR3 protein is CASSGPPAGLYNEQFF. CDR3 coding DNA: TGTGCCAGCAGCGGCCCCCCAGCGGGCCTATACAATGAGCAGTTCTTC.

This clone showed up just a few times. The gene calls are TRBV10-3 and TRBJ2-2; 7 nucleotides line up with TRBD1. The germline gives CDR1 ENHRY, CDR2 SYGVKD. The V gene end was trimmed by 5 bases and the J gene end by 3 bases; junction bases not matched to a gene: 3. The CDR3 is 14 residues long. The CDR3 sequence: CAISRQGDTGELFF. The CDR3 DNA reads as TGTGCCATCAGTCGACAGGGAGACACCGGGGAGCTGTTTTTT.

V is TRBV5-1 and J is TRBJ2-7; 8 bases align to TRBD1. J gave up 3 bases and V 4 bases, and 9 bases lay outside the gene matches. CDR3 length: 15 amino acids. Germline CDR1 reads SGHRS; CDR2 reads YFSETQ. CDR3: CASSPVGQGYYEQYF. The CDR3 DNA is TGCGCCAGCAGCCCAGTCGGACAGGGCTACTACGAGCAGTACTTC.

The CDR3 DNA follows: TGTGCCAGCAGCTTAGGAGGCCTCAACACTGAAGCTTTCTTT. Translation gives CASSLGGLNTEAFF. V and J are TRBV11-3 and TRBJ1-1; D gene unclear. This CDR3 region has 14 residues. Germline assignment: CDR1 SGHNT and CDR2 YENEEA. V shed 1 base and J shed 2 bases, with 8 bases lying between them.

DNA of the CDR3: TGTGCCAGCAGACCTACAGGGATAGGATCACCCCTCCACTTT. It is translated as CASRPTGIGSPLHF. The chain joins TRBV27 to TRBJ1-6, with D perhaps TRBD1 (6 bases). Germline values: CDR1 MNHEY, CDR2 SMNVEV (reference sequence). The length of the CDR3 is 14 residues. V gave up 6 bases and J gave up 10 bases, with 16 bases separating them.

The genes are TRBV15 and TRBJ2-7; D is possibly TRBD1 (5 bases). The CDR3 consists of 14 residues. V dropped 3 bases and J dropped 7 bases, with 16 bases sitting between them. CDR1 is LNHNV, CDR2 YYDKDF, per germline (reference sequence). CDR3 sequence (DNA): TGTGCCACCAGCAGCCCCGTTGGGGCTCGGGAGCAGTACTTC. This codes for CATSSPVGAREQYF.

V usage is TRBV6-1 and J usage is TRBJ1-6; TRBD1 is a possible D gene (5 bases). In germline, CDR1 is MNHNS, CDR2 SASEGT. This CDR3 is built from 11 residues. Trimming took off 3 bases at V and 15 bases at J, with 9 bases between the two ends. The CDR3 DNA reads TGTGCCAGCAGTGACTTCAGGGACCTCCACTTT. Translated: CASSDFRDLHF.

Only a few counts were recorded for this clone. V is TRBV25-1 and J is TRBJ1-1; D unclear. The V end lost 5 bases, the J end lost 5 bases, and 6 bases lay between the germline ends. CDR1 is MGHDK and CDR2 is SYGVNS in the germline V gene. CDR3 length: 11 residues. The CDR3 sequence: CASSRRTEAFF. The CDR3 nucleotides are TGTGCCAGCAGTCGGAGGACTGAAGCTTTCTTT.

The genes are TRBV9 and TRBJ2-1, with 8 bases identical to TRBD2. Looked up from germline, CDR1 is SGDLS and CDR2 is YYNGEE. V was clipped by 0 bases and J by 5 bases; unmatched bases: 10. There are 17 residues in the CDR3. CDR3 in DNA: TGTGCCAGCAGCGTAGGCGGGGGGCCGGGTTTGAACAATGAGCAGTTCTTC. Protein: CASSVGGGPGLNNEQFF.

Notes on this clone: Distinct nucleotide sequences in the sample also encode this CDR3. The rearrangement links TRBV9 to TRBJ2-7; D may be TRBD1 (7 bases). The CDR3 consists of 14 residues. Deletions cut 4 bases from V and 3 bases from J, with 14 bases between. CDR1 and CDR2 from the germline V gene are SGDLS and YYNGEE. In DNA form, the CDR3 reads TGTGCCAGCAGCCCGCGGGACAGCAGCTACGAGCAGTACTTC. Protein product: CASSPRDSSYEQYF.

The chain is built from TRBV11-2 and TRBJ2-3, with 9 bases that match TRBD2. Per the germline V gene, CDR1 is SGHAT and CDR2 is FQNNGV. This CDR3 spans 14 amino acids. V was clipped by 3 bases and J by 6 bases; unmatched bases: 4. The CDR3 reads CASSLGGGEDTQYF. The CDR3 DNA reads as TGTGCCAGCAGCTTGGGCGGGGGGGAGGATACGCAGTATTTT.

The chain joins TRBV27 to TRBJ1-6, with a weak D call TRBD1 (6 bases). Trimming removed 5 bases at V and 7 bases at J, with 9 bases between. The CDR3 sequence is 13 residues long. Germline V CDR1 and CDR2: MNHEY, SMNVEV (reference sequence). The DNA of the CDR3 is TGTGCCAGCAGTGGGACAAGGAATTCACCCCTCCACTTT. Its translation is CASSGTRNSPLHF.

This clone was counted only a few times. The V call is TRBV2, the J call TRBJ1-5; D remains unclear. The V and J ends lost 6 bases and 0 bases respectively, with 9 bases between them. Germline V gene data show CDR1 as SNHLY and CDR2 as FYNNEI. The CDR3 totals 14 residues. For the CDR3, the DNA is TGTGCCAGCAGCGGTGGTTATAGCAATCAGCCCCAGCATTTT. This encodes CASSGGYSNQPQHF. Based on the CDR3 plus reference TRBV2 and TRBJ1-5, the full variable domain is EPEVTQTPSHQVTQMGQEVILRCVPISNHLYFYWYRQILGQKVEFLVSFYNNEISEKSEIFDDQFSVERPDGSNFTLKIRSTKLEDSAMYFCASSGGYSNQPQHFGDGTRLSIL.

As DNA, the CDR3 is TGTGCCAGCAGTTTAACCGTCCGGGGGGAAGGTTATGGCTACACCTTC. This sequence encodes CASSLTVRGEGYGYTF. J is TRBJ1-2 and V is TRBV6-6; D possibly corresponds to TRBD1 (5 bases). V was trimmed by 4 bases and J by 5 bases, leaving 20 bases between them. CDR3 length: 16 amino acids. Germline V gene lookup returns CDR1 MNHNY and CDR2 SVGAGI (reference sequence).